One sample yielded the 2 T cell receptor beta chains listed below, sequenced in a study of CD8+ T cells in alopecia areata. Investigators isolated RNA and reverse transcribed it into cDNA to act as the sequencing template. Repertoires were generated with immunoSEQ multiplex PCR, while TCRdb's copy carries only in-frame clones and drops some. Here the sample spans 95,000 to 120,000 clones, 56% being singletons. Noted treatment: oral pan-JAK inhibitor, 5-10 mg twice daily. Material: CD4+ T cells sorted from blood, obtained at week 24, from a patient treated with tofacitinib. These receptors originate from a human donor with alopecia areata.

The chain's CDR3 is CASSRQANTEAFF. CDR3 sequence (DNA): TGTGCCAGCAGCCGACAGGCTAACACTGAAGCTTTCTTT. The chain uses TRBV7-3 and TRBJ1-1, with D possibly being TRBD1 (6 bases). This CDR3 region has 13 residues. V lost 5 bases, J lost 2 bases, and 9 bases lay in between. Per the germline V gene, CDR1 is SGHTA and CDR2 is FQGTGA.

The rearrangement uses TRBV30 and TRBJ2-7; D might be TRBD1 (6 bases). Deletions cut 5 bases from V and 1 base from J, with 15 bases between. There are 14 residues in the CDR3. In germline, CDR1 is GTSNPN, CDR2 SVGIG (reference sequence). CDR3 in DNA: TGTGCCTGGGGCGGGTTAAGGGGGTCCTACGAGCAGTACTTC. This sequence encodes CAWGGLRGSYEQYF.